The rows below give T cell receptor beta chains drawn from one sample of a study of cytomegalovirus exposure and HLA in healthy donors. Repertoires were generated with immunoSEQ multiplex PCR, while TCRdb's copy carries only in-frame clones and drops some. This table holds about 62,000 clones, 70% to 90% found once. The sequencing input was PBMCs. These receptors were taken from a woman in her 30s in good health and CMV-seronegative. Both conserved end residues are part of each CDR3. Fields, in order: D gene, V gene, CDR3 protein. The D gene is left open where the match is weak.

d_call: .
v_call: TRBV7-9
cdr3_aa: CASSLETLNSGNTIYF

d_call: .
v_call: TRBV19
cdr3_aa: CASSIIGPTGELFF

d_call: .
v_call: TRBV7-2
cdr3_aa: CASSLLADLASNEQFF

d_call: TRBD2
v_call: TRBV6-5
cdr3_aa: CASSYTSGAPGELFF

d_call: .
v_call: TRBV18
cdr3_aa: CASSPETLYEQYF

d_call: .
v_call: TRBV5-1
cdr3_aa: CASSTGGEAAGYTF

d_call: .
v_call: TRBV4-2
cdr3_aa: CASSPEPGVYEQYF

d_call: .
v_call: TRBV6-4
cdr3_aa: CASSDSGQGTDTQYF

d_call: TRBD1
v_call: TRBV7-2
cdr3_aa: CASSKTGEITGELFF

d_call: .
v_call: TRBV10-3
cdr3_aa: CAISTGWMNTEAFF

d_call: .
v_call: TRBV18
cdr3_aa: CASSLDQDILYNEQFF

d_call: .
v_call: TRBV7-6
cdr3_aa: CASSLGDKGSPLHF

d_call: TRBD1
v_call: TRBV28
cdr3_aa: CASTTSGQPYEQYF

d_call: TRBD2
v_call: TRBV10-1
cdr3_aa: CASSESYGTSGINNEQFF

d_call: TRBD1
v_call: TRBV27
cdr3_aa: CASSSLAGTGKEGTIYF

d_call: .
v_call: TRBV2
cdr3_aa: CASSEALSSYEQYF

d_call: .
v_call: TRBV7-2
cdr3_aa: CASSLTYRDTEAFF

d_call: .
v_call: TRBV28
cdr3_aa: CASTSRGGKQPQHF

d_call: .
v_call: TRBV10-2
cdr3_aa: CASRERVRVTEAFF

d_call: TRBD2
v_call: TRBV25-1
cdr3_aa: CASSSWGGGTDTQYF

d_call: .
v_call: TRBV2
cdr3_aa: CASSEARGNVNTEAFF

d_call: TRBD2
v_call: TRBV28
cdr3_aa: CASSSLAASTDTQYF

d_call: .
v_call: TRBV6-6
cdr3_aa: CASSYSGLVADTQYF

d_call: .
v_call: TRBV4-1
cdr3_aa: CASSQEGRAQETQYF

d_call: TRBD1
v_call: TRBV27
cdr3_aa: CASRLGQGLRDYGYTF